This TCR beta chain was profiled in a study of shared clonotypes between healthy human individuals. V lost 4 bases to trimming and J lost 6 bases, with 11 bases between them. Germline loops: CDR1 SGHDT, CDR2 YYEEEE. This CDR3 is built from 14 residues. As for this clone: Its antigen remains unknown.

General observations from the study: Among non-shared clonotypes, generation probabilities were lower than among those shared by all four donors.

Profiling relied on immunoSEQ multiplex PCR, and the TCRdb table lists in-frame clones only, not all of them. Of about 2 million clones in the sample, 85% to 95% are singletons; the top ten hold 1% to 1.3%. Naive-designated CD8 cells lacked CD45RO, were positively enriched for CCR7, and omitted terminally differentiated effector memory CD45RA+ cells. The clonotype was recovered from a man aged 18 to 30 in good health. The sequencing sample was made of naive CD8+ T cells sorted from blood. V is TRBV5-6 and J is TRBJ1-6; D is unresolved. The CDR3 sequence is CASSGYRSNSPLHF. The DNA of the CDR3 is TGTGCCAGCAGCGGCTATCGAAGTAATTCACCCCTCCACTTT.